Below are 29 T cell receptor beta chains sequenced from a single sample in a study of cytomegalovirus exposure and HLA in healthy donors. The PCR had 60 Vbeta and 13 Jbeta primers. Using immunoSEQ multiplex PCR, the repertoire was profiled, and TCRdb retains in-frame clones only, with some absent. The sample includes over 110,000 clones, about three quarters seen only once; the top ten take roughly 1.3%. Material: PBMCs. The receptor source for this set is a male donor in good health and CMV-seropositive.

This clone was seen a single time. The chain is built from TRBV4-1 and TRBJ2-1, with 13 bases aligning to TRBD2. V shed 4 bases, J shed 1 base, and the junction held 1 base outside the gene matches. The germline CDR1 and CDR2 sequences are MGHRA and YSYEKL. The CDR3 is made up of 16 amino acids. This CDR3 is CASSLTSGGSYNEQFF. The CDR3 DNA reads as TGCGCCAGCAGCCTGACTAGCGGGGGGTCCTACAATGAGCAGTTCTTC.

The chain has TRBV5-1 and TRBJ2-3, with 9 bases identical to TRBD2. The CDR3 loop spans 16 amino acids. Germline lookup yields CDR1 SGHRS and CDR2 YFSETQ. V trimming: 1 base; J trimming: 2 bases; junction bases outside the gene matches: 5. The CDR3 nucleotides are TGCGCCAGCAGCTTGTCTCTAGCGGGGAACACAGATACGCAGTATTTT. Its protein product is CASSLSLAGNTDTQYF.

The J gene is TRBJ2-1, the V gene TRBV9; the D gene is possibly TRBD1 (6 bases). The CDR3 runs 17 residues. V was trimmed by 0 bases and J by 2 bases, leaving 15 bases between them. Germline assignment: CDR1 SGDLS and CDR2 YYNGEE. This CDR3 is CASSVVVGGNPYNEQFF. CDR3 nucleotide sequence: TGTGCCAGCAGCGTAGTGGTTGGGGGCAATCCCTACAATGAGCAGTTCTTC.

The rearrangement joins TRBV10-3 to TRBJ2-7; D possibly corresponds to TRBD2 (6 bases). Trimming removed 8 bases at V and 3 bases at J, with 11 bases between. Germline V gene data show CDR1 as ENHRY and CDR2 as SYGVKD. The CDR3 is 12 residues long. The CDR3 reads CAIGTGDYEQYF. CDR3 in DNA: TGTGCCATCGGCACGGGGGACTACGAGCAGTACTTC.

Turning to this clone: One end of the junction varies from germline; a read error may be responsible. The V call is TRBV7-2, the J call TRBJ2-5, with D possibly being TRBD1 or TRBD2 (6 bases each). The J call may be faulty, since TRBJ2-7 better matches the DNA end. There are 13 residues in the CDR3. The V gene's germline CDR1 is SGHTA and CDR2 FQGNSA. CDR3 region: CASTLQGGYEQYF. CDR3 bases: TGTGCCAGCACCTTACAGGGAGGCTACGAGCAGTACTTC.

The gene calls are TRBV6-1 and TRBJ2-3, with TRBD1 as a possible D gene (6 bases). V was clipped by 3 bases and J by 0 bases, with 10 bases between them. The CDR3 is 15 amino acids. Germline CDR1 and CDR2: MNHNS and SASEGT. The CDR3 loop reads CASSDLTGSTDTQYF. DNA of the CDR3: TGTGCCAGCAGTGATCTCACAGGGAGCACAGATACGCAGTATTTT.

This chain joins TRBV29-1 and TRBJ2-5, with TRBD1 as a possible D gene (6 bases). The J call may be wrong; the DNA end is better matched by TRBJ2-7. Germline V gene sequence: CDR1 SQVTM, CDR2 ANQGSEA. CDR3 size: 13 residues. The CDR3 loop reads CSVADSLLYEQYF. In nucleotides, the CDR3 is TGCAGCGTGGCGGACAGCCTCCTCTACGAGCAGTACTTC.

The chain recombines TRBV6-5 with TRBJ1-3; D gene unclear. CDR1 and CDR2 from the germline V gene are MNHEY and SVGAGI. The CDR3 sequence is 15 residues long. Trimming pared 2 bases from V and 0 bases from J, leaving 8 bases between. The DNA of the CDR3 is TGTGCCAGCAGTTACGACCAGGACTCTGGAAACACCATATATTTT. Its translation: CASSYDQDSGNTIYF.

The chain links TRBV5-1 to TRBJ2-4; 13 bases agree with TRBD2. V lost 4 bases, J lost 5 bases, and 9 bases stayed unmatched. The CDR3 loop spans 17 amino acids. Per germline, CDR1 SGHRS and CDR2 YFSETQ. The CDR3 sequence is CASSLWTSGGGQNIQYF. The CDR3 DNA reads TGCGCCAGCAGCCTCTGGACTAGCGGGGGTGGCCAAAACATTCAGTACTTC.

The rearrangement links TRBV5-4 to TRBJ1-4, with 10 bases aligning to TRBD1. Per the germline V gene, CDR1 is SGHNT and CDR2 is YYREEE (reference sequence). There are 15 residues in the CDR3. V dropped 0 bases and J dropped 8; count of bases not matched to a gene: 4. DNA of the CDR3: TGTGCCAGCAGCTTGGGAGGGACAGGGGAAGAAAAACTGTTTTTT. Protein product: CASSLGGTGEEKLFF.

The J gene is TRBJ2-1, the V gene TRBV5-4; 11 nucleotides match TRBD1. CDR3 length: 14 residues. V dropped 4 bases and J dropped 8; count of bases not matched to a gene: 5. In germline, CDR1 is SGHNT, CDR2 YYREEE (reference sequence). The CDR3 region is CASSLGTGGYEQFF. The CDR3 region has the DNA TGTGCCAGCAGCCTCGGGACAGGGGGATATGAGCAGTTCTTC.

This clone was seen a few times. The gene calls are TRBV4-3 and TRBJ2-3, with 11 bases matching TRBD2. The V segment lost 8 bases and the J segment 3 bases; nucleotides outside the gene matches: 4. CDR1 LGHNA and CDR2 YSLEER come from the germline V gene. The CDR3 contains 14 residues. CDR3 nucleotide sequence: TGCGCCAGCGGGCTAGCGGGAGGTACAGATACGCAGTATTTT. Its translation: CASGLAGGTDTQYF.

This chain connects TRBV28 to TRBJ1-1; no firm D call. This CDR3 is 14 amino acids long. CDR1 is MDHEN and CDR2 is SYDVKM in the germline V gene. The ends were cut back, 2 bases at V and 0 bases at J, with 7 bases in the middle. The CDR3 DNA reads TGTGCCAGCAGTTTAGGGCGGGTGAACACTGAAGCTTTCTTT. This translates into CASSLGRVNTEAFF. The variable domain in full, with the rest retrieved from reference TRBV28 and TRBJ1-1, is DVKVTQSSRYLVKRTGEKVFLECVQDMDHENMFWYRQDPGLGLRLIYFSYDVKMKEKGDIPEGYSVSREKKERFSLILESASTNQTSMYLCASSLGRVNTEAFFGQGTRLTVV.

The V and J genes are TRBV9 and TRBJ2-1, with 7 bases that match TRBD1. CDR1 is SGDLS, CDR2 YYNGEE, per germline. Trimming took 3 bases from V and 8 from J; bases not matched to a gene: 8. The CDR3 extends over 14 amino acids. The CDR3 DNA reads as TGTGCCAGCAGCGGGCGACAGGGCCAGGATGAGCAGTTCTTC. This codes for CASSGRQGQDEQFF. The variable domain in full, with the rest retrieved from reference TRBV9 and TRBJ2-1, is DSGVTQTPKHLITATGQRVTLRCSPRSGDLSVYWYQQSLDQGLQFLIQYYNGEERAKGNILERFSAQQFPDLHSELNLSSLELGDSALYFCASSGRQGQDEQFFGPGTRLTVL.

This rearrangement joins TRBV13 to TRBJ1-2; TRBD1 might be the D (6 bases). This CDR3 has 14 amino acids. With 5 bases removed from V and 4 bases from J, the gap between germline ends came to 14 bases. Germline V gene sequence: CDR1 PRHDT, CDR2 FYEKMQ (reference sequence). CDR3 DNA: TGTGCCAGCAGCCTACAACAGGGTGGCTATGGCTACACCTTC. This gives the protein CASSLQQGGYGYTF.

V usage is TRBV4-1 and J usage is TRBJ1-4; D may be TRBD1 (6 bases). Germline V gene data show CDR1 as MGHRA and CDR2 as YSYEKL. V was pared by 7 bases and J by 6 bases, with 15 bases between. CDR3 length: 14 amino acids. CDR3 sequence reads: CASNFGQIDEKLFF. The CDR3 DNA is TGCGCCAGCAACTTCGGACAGATCGATGAAAAACTGTTTTTT.

Worth noting for this clone: An end of the junction differs from the germline gene, which may be a read error. The genes are TRBV6-1 and TRBJ1-2, with a possible D match to TRBD1 (6 bases). The V gene's germline CDR1 is MNHNS and CDR2 SASEGT. The CDR3 covers 13 residues. Here the CDR3 DNA reads TGTGCCAGCCGGACAGTTCCTAACTATGGCTACCCCTTC. Its translation: CASRTVPNYGYPF.

This chain joins TRBV19 and TRBJ1-5; D is perhaps TRBD1 (5 bases). V lost 10 bases, J lost 4 bases, and 17 bases lay in between. Per the germline V gene, CDR1 is LNHDA and CDR2 is SQIVND (reference sequence). The length of the CDR3 is 14 residues. Here the CDR3 reads CAISGPAGNQPQHF. CDR3 nucleotides: TGTGCCATATCAGGGCCAGCGGGGAATCAGCCCCAGCATTTT.

J is TRBJ2-3 and V is TRBV5-1; 8 bases fit TRBD2. The V segment lost 7 bases and the J segment 5 bases; nucleotides outside the gene matches: 9. The CDR3 is made up of 14 amino acids. Germline V lookup: CDR1 SGHRS, CDR2 YFSETQ. The CDR3: CASGSGGAQDTQYF. CDR3 nucleotides: TGCGCCAGCGGGTCGGGGGGGGCCCAAGATACGCAGTATTTT.

Worth noting for this clone: Other DNA sequences in the same sample also yield this CDR3. The chain combines TRBV5-1 with TRBJ2-7, with D possibly matching TRBD2 (5 bases). This CDR3 is built from 11 residues. Trimming took off 4 bases at V and 7 bases at J, with 9 bases between the two ends. CDR1 is SGHRS and CDR2 is YFSETQ in the germline V gene. The CDR3 nucleotides read TGCGCCAGCAGCCTGGGCGGGGAGCAGTACTTC. Encoded protein: CASSLGGEQYF.

The chain has TRBV2 and TRBJ1-1; maybe TRBD1 (5 bases). Trimming stripped 4 bases from V and 1 base from J, with 13 bases between. The germline V gene encodes CDR1 SNHLY and CDR2 FYNNEI. The CDR3 runs to 15 residues. CDR3 loop: CASSASYTGNTEAFF. In DNA, the CDR3 is TGTGCCAGCAGTGCCTCCTACACAGGGAACACTGAAGCTTTCTTT.

The sample holds one count of this clone. The chain is built from TRBV9 and TRBJ1-1; 9 positions match TRBD1. Looked up from germline, CDR1 is SGDLS and CDR2 is YYNGEE. The CDR3 runs to 17 residues. Trimming at V came to 2 bases and at J to 8 bases, leaving 16 bases not matched to a gene. This CDR3 is CASSVSFGTGRIMEAFF. CDR3 DNA sequence: TGTGCCAGCAGCGTCTCTTTTGGGACAGGGAGGATTATGGAAGCTTTCTTT.

This clone has only one observation. The rearrangement uses TRBV5-4 and TRBJ2-3; 9 bases map to TRBD1. Per the germline V gene, CDR1 is SGHNT and CDR2 is YYREEE (reference sequence). Trimming removed 1 base from V and 5 bases from J; junction bases left unmatched: 11. The CDR3 spans 17 residues. The CDR3 here is CASSLIGQGRDLDTQYF. CDR3 nucleotide sequence: TGTGCCAGCAGCTTGATCGGACAGGGGCGAGATTTAGATACGCAGTATTTT.

The chain combines TRBV28 with TRBJ2-5, with 15 bases matching TRBD2. Trimming cost V 7 bases and J 5 bases; bases outside gene matches: 11. Looked up from germline, CDR1 is MDHEN and CDR2 is SYDVKM. The CDR3 is 17 amino acids. CDR3 DNA: TGTGCCAGCACCCATGGGACTAGCGGGAGGACCCGGGAGACCCAGTACTTC. Amino acids: CASTHGTSGRTRETQYF. Using reference TRBV28 and TRBJ2-5 for the parts outside the CDR3, the full variable domain is DVKVTQSSRYLVKRTGEKVFLECVQDMDHENMFWYRQDPGLGLRLIYFSYDVKMKEKGDIPEGYSVSREKKERFSLILESASTNQTSMYLCASTHGTSGRTRETQYFGPGTRLLVL.

This clone has more than one count but fewer than ten. The chain couples TRBV25-1 to TRBJ1-2; perhaps TRBD1 as D (5 bases). The V end was cut by 5 bases, the J end by 2 bases, with 18 bases between. Germline V CDR1 and CDR2: MGHDK, SYGVNS. This CDR3 region has 16 residues. The CDR3 sequence is CASSPRGRAINYGYTF. CDR3 DNA: TGTGCCAGCAGTCCCCGGGGGAGGGCGATCAACTATGGCTACACCTTC.

This clone was counted only a few times. The rearrangement joins TRBV9 to TRBJ1-5; D remains unclear. V lost 0 bases and J 3 bases, leaving 10 bases between the germline ends. CDR3 size: 15 residues. Germline assignment: CDR1 SGDLS and CDR2 YYNGEE. CDR3 nucleotide sequence: TGTGCCAGCAGCGTAGGCGGCCGATACAATCAGCCCCAGCATTTT. Translation: CASSVGGRYNQPQHF.

The chain joins TRBV19 to TRBJ2-1; 11 positions agree with TRBD1. The CDR3 length is 15 residues. The germline V gene encodes CDR1 LNHDA and CDR2 SQIVND (reference sequence). V lost 9 bases, J lost 7 bases, and 11 bases stayed unmatched. For the CDR3, the DNA is TGTGCCAGCAGCACGGGACAGGGGGGATTGAATGAGCAGTTCTTC. Residues: CASSTGQGGLNEQFF. The entire variable domain, with the rest obtained from reference TRBV19 and TRBJ2-1, is as follows: DGGITQSPKYLFRKEGQNVTLSCEQNLNHDAMYWYRQDPGQGLRLIYYSQIVNDFQKGDIAEGYSVSREKKESFPLTVTSAQKNPTAFYLCASSTGQGGLNEQFFGPGTRLTVL.

The V call is TRBV7-2, the J call TRBJ2-5; 16 bases align to TRBD2. CDR3 length: 15 amino acids. Per germline, CDR1 SGHTA and CDR2 FQGNSA. Trimming cost V 4 bases and J 5 bases; bases outside gene matches: 1. CDR3 protein: CASSSGLAGGETQYF. In nucleotides, the CDR3 is TGTGCCAGCAGCTCGGGACTAGCGGGAGGGGAGACCCAGTACTTC.

This clone was detected only a few times. V gene TRBV27 combines with J gene TRBJ1-1; no clear D gene. The CDR3 spans 13 residues. The germline V gene encodes CDR1 MNHEY and CDR2 SMNVEV (reference sequence). Trimming pared 3 bases from V and 8 bases from J, leaving 13 bases between. The CDR3 DNA sequence: TGTGCCAGCAGTTTGGTCGAGGGCGGGGAAGCTTTCTTT. Translation: CASSLVEGGEAFF.